A selection of T cell receptor beta chains follows, all from one sample in a study of cytomegalovirus exposure and HLA in healthy donors. Sequenced by immunoSEQ multiplex PCR; TCRdb stores in-frame clones only, minus some. Of about 330,000 clones in the sample, about 90% were seen once. Sequencing input: PBMCs. Receptors were obtained from a woman aged 25-40 years in good health and CMV-seropositive. Each CDR3 is given with its conserved first and last residue. The order of the fields is D gene, clone size, J gene, V gene, CDR3 protein, CDR3 DNA. D genes are given only for firm matches. Size is omitted from some rows. Given values are once, few, many or a class for expanded clones.

d_call: .; clone_size: .; j_call: TRBJ2-2; v_call: TRBV11-1; cdr3_aa: CASSRTYTGELFF; cdr3_nt: TGTGCCAGCAGCAGGACTTACACCGGGGAGCTGTTTTTT
d_call: .; clone_size: once; j_call: TRBJ2-3; v_call: TRBV5-6; cdr3_aa: CASSSSGLAQYF; cdr3_nt: TGTGCCAGCAGCTCCTCAGGGTTGGCGCAGTATTTT
d_call: TRBD1; clone_size: .; j_call: TRBJ2-7; v_call: TRBV5-4; cdr3_aa: CASSETGGGSYEQYF; cdr3_nt: TGTGCCAGCAGCGAGACAGGGGGCGGATCCTACGAGCAGTACTTC
d_call: TRBD1; clone_size: .; j_call: TRBJ1-4; v_call: TRBV30; cdr3_aa: CAWSGGRGREKLFF; cdr3_nt: TGTGCCTGGAGTGGCGGCAGGGGGCGGGAAAAACTGTTTTTT
d_call: .; clone_size: .; j_call: TRBJ2-2; v_call: TRBV7-7; cdr3_aa: CASSQVGGPTTGELFF; cdr3_nt: TGTGCCAGCAGCCAGGTGGGGGGACCTACCACCGGGGAGCTGTTTTTT
d_call: .; clone_size: .; j_call: TRBJ1-1; v_call: TRBV5-8; cdr3_aa: CASSFARNTEAFF; cdr3_nt: TGTGCCAGCAGCTTTGCCAGGAACACTGAAGCTTTCTTT
d_call: .; clone_size: once; j_call: TRBJ1-2; v_call: TRBV6-5; cdr3_aa: CASSYSTWTTTGYTF; cdr3_nt: TGTGCCAGCAGTTACTCGACTTGGACCACCACTGGCTACACCTTC
d_call: .; clone_size: .; j_call: TRBJ1-5; v_call: TRBV27; cdr3_aa: CASSFRQYSNQPQHF; cdr3_nt: TGTGCCAGCAGTTTTCGACAGTATAGCAATCAGCCCCAGCATTTT
d_call: TRBD1; clone_size: few; j_call: TRBJ1-4; v_call: TRBV5-1; cdr3_aa: CASSSGDRDGKLFF; cdr3_nt: TGCGCCAGCAGCTCAGGGGACAGGGATGGAAAACTGTTTTTT
d_call: .; clone_size: .; j_call: TRBJ2-7; v_call: TRBV9; cdr3_aa: CASSPWTGRDEQYF; cdr3_nt: TGTGCCAGCAGCCCGTGGACAGGGAGGGACGAGCAGTACTTC
d_call: .; clone_size: .; j_call: TRBJ1-2; v_call: TRBV19; cdr3_aa: CASSIWGNGYTF; cdr3_nt: TGTGCCAGTAGTATATGGGGGAATGGCTACACCTTC
d_call: .; clone_size: .; j_call: TRBJ1-5; v_call: TRBV6-6; cdr3_aa: CASSYGDQPQHF; cdr3_nt: TGTGCCAGCAGTTACGGGGATCAGCCCCAGCATTTT
d_call: TRBD2; clone_size: .; j_call: TRBJ2-7; v_call: TRBV4-1; cdr3_aa: CASSQAASGTYEQYF; cdr3_nt: TGCGCCAGCAGCCAAGCGGCTAGCGGGACCTACGAGCAGTACTTC
d_call: .; clone_size: .; j_call: TRBJ2-7; v_call: TRBV7-3; cdr3_aa: CASSLAGPPYEQYF; cdr3_nt: TGTGCCAGCAGCTTAGCAGGTCCACCCTACGAGCAGTACTTC
d_call: .; clone_size: .; j_call: TRBJ2-3; v_call: TRBV28; cdr3_aa: CASSSHTDTQYF; cdr3_nt: TGTGCCAGCAGTTCCCACACAGATACGCAGTATTTT
d_call: .; clone_size: .; j_call: TRBJ1-1; v_call: TRBV6-6; cdr3_aa: CASSFGNTEAFF; cdr3_nt: TGTGCCAGCAGTTTCGGGAACACTGAAGCTTTCTTT
d_call: TRBD2; clone_size: .; j_call: TRBJ2-1; v_call: TRBV6-5; cdr3_aa: CASSYPTSGGADEQFF; cdr3_nt: TGTGCCAGCAGTTACCCGACTAGCGGGGGGGCCGATGAGCAGTTCTTC
d_call: .; clone_size: once; j_call: TRBJ2-1; v_call: TRBV5-1; cdr3_aa: CASSLGGSNEQFF; cdr3_nt: TGCGCCAGCAGCTTGGGGGGGTCGAATGAGCAGTTCTTC
d_call: .; clone_size: .; j_call: TRBJ2-1; v_call: TRBV6-5; cdr3_aa: CASTSRGYPANEQFF; cdr3_nt: TGTGCCAGCACTTCCCGGGGATACCCGGCCAATGAGCAGTTCTTC
d_call: .; clone_size: .; j_call: TRBJ2-1; v_call: TRBV1; cdr3_aa: CTSSQGTSANNEQFF; cdr3_nt: TGCACCAGCAGCCAGGGGACTAGCGCAAACAATGAGCAGTTCTTC
d_call: TRBD2; clone_size: .; j_call: TRBJ2-2; v_call: TRBV5-1; cdr3_aa: CASSPGGSGRGNTGELFF; cdr3_nt: TGCGCCAGCAGCCCCGGCGGTTCGGGGAGGGGGAACACCGGGGAGCTGTTTTTT
d_call: .; clone_size: .; j_call: TRBJ2-3; v_call: TRBV7-7; cdr3_aa: CASSLGGGGSTDTQYF; cdr3_nt: TGTGCCAGCAGCTTGGGGGGCGGCGGGAGTACAGATACGCAGTATTTT
d_call: .; clone_size: once; j_call: TRBJ2-6; v_call: TRBV30; cdr3_aa: CAWSTENVLTF; cdr3_nt: TGTGCCTGGAGTACGGAAAACGTCCTGACTTTC
d_call: TRBD2; clone_size: .; j_call: TRBJ2-5; v_call: TRBV28; cdr3_aa: CASSFSGGTQETQYF; cdr3_nt: TGTGCCAGCAGTTTTTCGGGAGGGACCCAAGAGACCCAGTACTTC
d_call: TRBD2; clone_size: .; j_call: TRBJ2-1; v_call: TRBV7-2; cdr3_aa: CASSPPSGSSYNEQFF; cdr3_nt: TGTGCCAGCAGCCCCCCTAGCGGGAGTTCCTACAATGAGCAGTTCTTC
d_call: TRBD2; clone_size: .; j_call: TRBJ2-2; v_call: TRBV7-6; cdr3_aa: CASSPGTTANTGELFF; cdr3_nt: TGTGCCAGCAGCCCCGGGACTACCGCGAACACCGGGGAGCTGTTTTTT
d_call: .; clone_size: few; j_call: TRBJ2-7; v_call: TRBV5-6; cdr3_aa: CASSAFPTVSAAYEQYF; cdr3_nt: TGTGCCAGCAGCGCCTTCCCTACAGTTAGTGCGGCCTACGAGCAGTACTTC
d_call: .; clone_size: .; j_call: TRBJ2-1; v_call: TRBV7-2; cdr3_aa: CASSPVRLTGPGGYNEQFF; cdr3_nt: TGTGCCAGCAGCCCCGTCCGGTTGACGGGGCCTGGGGGGTACAATGAGCAGTTCTTC
d_call: .; clone_size: .; j_call: TRBJ1-1; v_call: TRBV5-1; cdr3_aa: CASSLGVEAFF; cdr3_nt: TGCGCCAGCAGCTTGGGAGTTGAAGCTTTCTTT
d_call: TRBD2; clone_size: .; j_call: TRBJ2-7; v_call: TRBV19; cdr3_aa: CASSMAGLAGGNEQYF; cdr3_nt: TGTGCCAGTAGTATGGCGGGACTAGCGGGAGGGAACGAGCAGTACTTC
d_call: TRBD1; clone_size: .; j_call: TRBJ2-1; v_call: TRBV28; cdr3_aa: CASSLNRGIDSNEQFF; cdr3_nt: TGTGCCAGCAGTTTGAACAGGGGGATAGATAGCAATGAGCAGTTCTTC
d_call: .; clone_size: .; j_call: TRBJ2-6; v_call: TRBV7-6; cdr3_aa: CASSFSQGSGANVLTF; cdr3_nt: TGTGCCAGCAGCTTTTCCCAGGGATCTGGGGCCAACGTCCTGACTTTC
d_call: .; clone_size: .; j_call: TRBJ1-1; v_call: TRBV5-1; cdr3_aa: CASSWSENTEAFF; cdr3_nt: TGCGCCAGCAGCTGGTCAGAGAACACTGAAGCTTTCTTT
d_call: TRBD2; clone_size: .; j_call: TRBJ2-7; v_call: TRBV9; cdr3_aa: CASSVGVAGGYEQYF; cdr3_nt: TGTGCCAGCAGCGTAGGTGTAGCGGGAGGGTACGAGCAGTACTTC
d_call: TRBD2; clone_size: .; j_call: TRBJ2-3; v_call: TRBV27; cdr3_aa: CASSPQSRLAGVQDTQYF; cdr3_nt: TGTGCCAGCAGTCCCCAATCTCGACTAGCGGGAGTGCAAGATACGCAGTATTTT
d_call: TRBD1; clone_size: .; j_call: TRBJ2-2; v_call: TRBV7-9; cdr3_aa: CASSTDRVRYTGELFF; cdr3_nt: TGTGCCAGCAGCACAGACAGGGTAAGGTACACCGGGGAGCTGTTTTTT
d_call: .; clone_size: .; j_call: TRBJ1-2; v_call: TRBV5-4; cdr3_aa: CASSSPRLPNYGYTF; cdr3_nt: TGTGCCAGCAGCTCCCCGAGGCTACCTAACTATGGCTACACCTTC